Listed here are 22 T cell receptor beta chains from one sample, sequenced in a study of cytomegalovirus exposure and HLA in healthy donors. It was with 60 Vbeta and 13 Jbeta primers that the PCR ran. The protocol was immunoSEQ multiplex PCR, while the TCRdb copy is restricted to in-frame clones and leaves out a portion. The data hold approximately 100,000 clones, with around 80% observed a single time. The sample was PBMCs. Source of these receptors: a man in his sixties in good health and CMV-seropositive.

The chain uses TRBV13 and TRBJ2-5; 7 bases map to TRBD2. The J call may be wrong; the DNA end is better matched by TRBJ2-7. CDR1 is PRHDT and CDR2 is FYEKMQ in the germline V gene (reference sequence). This CDR3 is 15 amino acids long. The CDR3 protein is CASSFLAVGGNEQYF. For the CDR3, the DNA is TGTGCCAGCAGCTTCCTAGCGGTGGGGGGAAACGAGCAGTACTTC.

This clone was picked up one time. This rearrangement joins TRBV6-1 to TRBJ1-5; D is uncertain. This CDR3 is built from 15 residues. V lost 4 bases to trimming and J lost 4 bases, with 14 bases between them. The V gene's germline CDR1 is MNHNS and CDR2 SASEGT. Here the CDR3 reads CASSASGQANQPQHF. In DNA form, the CDR3 reads TGTGCCAGCAGTGCGTCCGGCCAGGCGAATCAGCCCCAGCATTTT.

This clone appeared a few times. J is TRBJ1-2 and V is TRBV5-4; D not resolved. The CDR3 is made up of 15 amino acids. Germline V gives CDR1 SGHNT, CDR2 YYREEE (reference sequence). Trimming took 4 bases from V and 2 from J, leaving 15 bases between them. The CDR3 protein is CASSPPLAKNYGYTF. CDR3 coding DNA: TGTGCCAGCAGCCCTCCTTTAGCGAAAAACTATGGCTACACCTTC.

The genes are TRBV11-2 and TRBJ2-1, with D tentatively TRBD1 (5 bases). CDR3 length: 16 amino acids. Trimming removed 4 bases at V and 0 bases at J, with 13 bases between. Germline V gene lookup returns CDR1 SGHAT and CDR2 FQNNGV. The CDR3 sequence: CASSSYTGSSYNEQFF. Here the CDR3 DNA reads TGTGCCAGCAGCTCTTATACAGGCAGCTCCTACAATGAGCAGTTCTTC.

The CDR3: CSVDSRGGYTF. The CDR3 region has the DNA TGCAGCGTGGACAGTCGTGGTGGCTACACCTTC. V gene TRBV29-1 combines with J gene TRBJ1-2, with a weak D call TRBD1 (6 bases). Germline-derived CDR1 and CDR2 are SQVTM and ANQGSEA. The V end was cut by 6 bases, the J end by 7 bases, with 12 bases between. This CDR3 comprises 11 residues.

This clone was seen more than once but under ten times. The chain joins TRBV5-5 to TRBJ2-7; 8 positions agree with TRBD2. The length of the CDR3 is 15 residues. Germline values: CDR1 SGHKS, CDR2 YYEKEE (reference sequence). The ends lost 0 bases at V and 11 bases at J; junction bases unmatched: 13. CDR3 nucleotides: TGTGCCAGCAGCTTGGAGGGGACTAGTAAACAGTCGGAGTACTTC. Translating it yields CASSLEGTSKQSEYF.

The chain couples TRBV6-8 to TRBJ2-7; 7 nucleotides align to TRBD1. J was trimmed by 3 bases and V by 5 bases; bases with no gene match: 16. This CDR3 is built from 17 residues. Germline values: CDR1 MNHGY, CDR2 SAAAGT. The CDR3, as DNA: TGTGCCAGCAGTCCTCCCACCTGGACAGGTATAAGCTACGAGCAGTACTTC. It is translated as CASSPPTWTGISYEQYF.

This chain uses TRBV19 with TRBJ2-1, with TRBD2 as a possible D gene (6 bases). The CDR3 loop spans 14 amino acids. The V gene's germline CDR1 is LNHDA and CDR2 SQIVND (reference sequence). Deletions cut 4 bases from V and 6 bases from J, with 13 bases between. Here the CDR3 DNA reads TGTGCCAGTAGTAAGGCCCACGGGAGCAATGAGCAGTTCTTC. As protein: CASSKAHGSNEQFF.

In DNA, the CDR3 is TGTGCCAGCAGCGTAGATCAACGGGGGGGACAGGGTAGCAATGAGCAGTTCTTC. Translating gives CASSVDQRGGQGSNEQFF. The V and J genes are TRBV9 and TRBJ2-1, with D possibly TRBD1 on 9 matching bases. The length of the CDR3 is 18 residues. The germline V and J ends were trimmed by 0 bases and 6 bases, with 22 bases remaining between them. Germline CDR1 is SGDLS and CDR2 is YYNGEE.

This clone has a count of ten or more. The genes are TRBV2 and TRBJ1-1, with D unresolved. V was clipped by 5 bases and J by 1 base, with 11 bases between them. Germline loops: CDR1 SNHLY, CDR2 FYNNEI. The CDR3 totals 14 residues. The CDR3 is CASSTQNRNTEAFF. The CDR3 nucleotides are TGTGCCAGCAGTACTCAAAACAGGAACACTGAAGCTTTCTTT.

The rearrangement links TRBV2 to TRBJ2-7; D remains unclear. V shed 7 bases and J shed 0 bases, with 4 bases lying between them. The CDR3 runs 11 residues. Germline V gene sequence: CDR1 SNHLY, CDR2 FYNNEI. CDR3 sequence reads: CASTYSYEQYF. The CDR3 region has the DNA TGTGCCAGCACGTACTCCTACGAGCAGTACTTC.

The chain recombines TRBV18 with TRBJ2-3; possibly TRBD1 for D (6 bases). This CDR3 is 13 amino acids long. V was shortened by 3 bases and J by 11 bases, with 15 bases between the two germline ends. Germline values: CDR1 KGHSH, CDR2 LQKENI. In nucleotides, the CDR3 is TGTGCCAGCTCACCGAAATCCGGGACACTGCAGTATTTT. This encodes CASSPKSGTLQYF.

The chain couples TRBV6-5 to TRBJ1-4; 9 bases map to TRBD1. The CDR3 is 15 amino acids. The germline gives CDR1 MNHEY, CDR2 SVGAGI. V gave up 6 bases and J gave up 8 bases; unmatched junction bases: 10. CDR3 DNA sequence: TGTGCCAGCAGGGATCCCGGGACAGGGCGCGAAAAACTGTTTTTT. As protein: CASRDPGTGREKLFF.

This rearrangement joins TRBV10-3 to TRBJ2-7; 10 bases match TRBD1. Trimming at V came to 3 bases and at J to 4 bases, leaving 6 bases not matched to a gene. This CDR3 has 15 amino acids. The V gene's germline CDR1 is ENHRY and CDR2 SYGVKD. CDR3 protein: CAISDRDRGRYEQYF. DNA of the CDR3: TGTGCCATCAGTGACAGGGACAGGGGAAGGTACGAGCAGTACTTC.

The gene calls are TRBV11-2 and TRBJ1-3; 8 bases align to TRBD1. CDR3 length equals 14 residues. V dropped 1 base and J dropped 4; count of bases not matched to a gene: 0. The germline V gene has CDR1 SGHAT and CDR2 FQNNGV. The CDR3 loop reads CASSLGTGGNTIYF. The DNA for the CDR3 is TGTGCCAGCAGCTTAGGGACAGGGGGAAACACCATATATTTT. The full variable domain, in which reference TRBV11-2 and TRBJ1-3 provide the parts outside the CDR3, is EAGVAQSPRYKIIEKRQSVAFWCNPISGHATLYWYQQILGQGPKLLIQFQNNGVVDDSQLPKDRFSAERLKGVDSTLKIQPAKLEDSAVYLCASSLGTGGNTIYFGEGSWLTVV.

The V call is TRBV28, the J call TRBJ1-5; the D is unclear. The V and J ends lost 7 bases and 6 bases respectively, with 7 bases between them. Germline CDR1 is MDHEN and CDR2 is SYDVKM. The CDR3 contains 11 residues. This chain's CDR3 is CASNTVQPQHF. DNA of the CDR3: TGTGCCAGCAATACAGTTCAGCCCCAGCATTTT.

The V and J genes are TRBV6-5 and TRBJ2-7; D is perhaps TRBD1 (5 bases). The CDR3 length is 14 residues. With 7 bases removed from V and 1 base from J, the gap between germline ends came to 14 bases. Germline V gene sequence: CDR1 MNHEY, CDR2 SVGAGI. CDR3 residues: CASIQDVVSYEQYF. The CDR3 nucleotides read TGTGCCAGCATACAGGACGTAGTTTCCTACGAGCAGTACTTC.

J is TRBJ1-2 and V is TRBV5-4, with 7 bases lining up with TRBD1. This CDR3 comprises 16 residues. Germline assignment: CDR1 SGHNT and CDR2 YYREEE (reference sequence). Trimming cost V 6 bases and J 8 bases; bases outside gene matches: 19. CDR3 protein: CASTLGGTGTVKGYTF. Here the CDR3 DNA reads TGTGCCAGCACCCTGGGGGGTACCGGGACAGTCAAGGGCTACACCTTC.

The gene calls are TRBV7-6 and TRBJ2-1; 9 nucleotides agree with TRBD2. The V and J ends lost 2 bases and 6 bases, in that order; junction bases with no gene match: 14. This CDR3 comprises 18 residues. The germline V gene has CDR1 SGHVS and CDR2 FNYEAQ. CDR3 loop: CASSLSWSSGGFSNEQFF. The CDR3 coding sequence is TGTGCCAGCAGCTTATCGTGGAGTAGCGGGGGTTTTTCCAATGAGCAGTTCTTC.

The chain combines TRBV19 with TRBJ2-1, with 8 bases lining up with TRBD2. The junction had 10 bases not matched to a gene; V was cut back by 9 bases and J by 0 bases. The germline V gene encodes CDR1 LNHDA and CDR2 SQIVND (reference sequence). The CDR3 is 16 residues long. CDR3 in amino acids: CARHWRGDSSYNEQFF. For the CDR3, the DNA is TGTGCCAGGCACTGGCGGGGGGATAGCTCCTACAATGAGCAGTTCTTC.

The chain uses TRBV9 and TRBJ2-1; 13 bases match TRBD2. There are 17 residues in the CDR3. Looked up from germline, CDR1 is SGDLS and CDR2 is YYNGEE. Trimming cost V 4 bases and J 11 bases; bases outside gene matches: 15. CDR3 DNA sequence: TGTGCCAGCAGCTCTCCCACTAGCGGGGGGGCGCGGGAAAAGCAGTTCTTC. Its protein product is CASSSPTSGGAREKQFF.

The CDR3 DNA reads TGTGCCAGTATTGAGGGAAGGCAAGGGACATTCTCTGGGGCCAACGTCCTGACTTTC. It encodes CASIEGRQGTFSGANVLTF. The rearrangement joins TRBV19 to TRBJ2-6, with D perhaps TRBD1 (6 bases). Germline V lookup: CDR1 LNHDA, CDR2 SQIVND (reference sequence). Between the trimmed V and J ends, which lost 7 bases and 0 bases, there was a span of 22 bases. CDR3 length equals 19 residues.